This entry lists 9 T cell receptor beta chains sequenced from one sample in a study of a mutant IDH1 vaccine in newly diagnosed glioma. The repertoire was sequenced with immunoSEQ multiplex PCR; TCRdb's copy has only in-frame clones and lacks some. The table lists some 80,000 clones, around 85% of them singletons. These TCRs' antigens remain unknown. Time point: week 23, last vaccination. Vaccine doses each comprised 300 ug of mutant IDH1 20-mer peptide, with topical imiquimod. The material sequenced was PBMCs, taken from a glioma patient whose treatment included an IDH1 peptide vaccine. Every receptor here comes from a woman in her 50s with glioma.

CDR3 nucleotide sequence: TGTGCCTGGAGCTGGGACGCCTACGAGCAGTACTTC. Protein: CAWSWDAYEQYF. This chain connects TRBV30 to TRBJ2-7; D is possibly TRBD1 or TRBD2 (5 bases each). V dropped 3 bases and J dropped 2 bases, with 8 bases sitting between them. CDR1 GTSNPN and CDR2 SVGIG come from the germline V gene (reference sequence). The CDR3 is 12 amino acids.

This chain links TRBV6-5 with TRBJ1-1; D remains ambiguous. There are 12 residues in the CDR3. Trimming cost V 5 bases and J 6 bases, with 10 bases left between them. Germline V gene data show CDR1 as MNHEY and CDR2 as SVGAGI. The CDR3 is CASSTRFPEAFF. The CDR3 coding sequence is TGTGCCAGCAGTACAAGATTCCCTGAAGCTTTCTTT.

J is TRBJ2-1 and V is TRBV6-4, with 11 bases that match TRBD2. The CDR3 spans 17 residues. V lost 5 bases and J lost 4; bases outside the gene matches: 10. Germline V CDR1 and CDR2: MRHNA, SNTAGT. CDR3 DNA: TGTGCCAGCAGTACGGAGGGGGGACTAGCGGTTTACAATGAGCAGTTCTTC. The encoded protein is CASSTEGGLAVYNEQFF.

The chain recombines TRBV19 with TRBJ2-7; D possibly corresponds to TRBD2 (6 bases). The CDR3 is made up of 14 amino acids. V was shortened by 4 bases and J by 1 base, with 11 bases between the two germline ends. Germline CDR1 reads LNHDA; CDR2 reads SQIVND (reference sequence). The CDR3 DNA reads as TGTGCCAGTAGTAATCCGGGGGATTCCTACGAGCAGTACTTC. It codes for CASSNPGDSYEQYF.

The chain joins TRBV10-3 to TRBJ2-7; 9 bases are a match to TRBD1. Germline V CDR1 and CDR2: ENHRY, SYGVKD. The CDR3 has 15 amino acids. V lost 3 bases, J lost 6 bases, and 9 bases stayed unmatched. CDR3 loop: CAISESRDRVGEQYF. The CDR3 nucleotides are TGTGCCATCAGTGAATCCCGGGACAGGGTCGGCGAGCAGTACTTC.

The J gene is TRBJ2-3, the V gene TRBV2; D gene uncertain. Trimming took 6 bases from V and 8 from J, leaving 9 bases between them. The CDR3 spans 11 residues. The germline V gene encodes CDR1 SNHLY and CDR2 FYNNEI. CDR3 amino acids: CASRGTATQYF. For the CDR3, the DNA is TGTGCCAGCAGAGGCACGGCTACGCAGTATTTT.

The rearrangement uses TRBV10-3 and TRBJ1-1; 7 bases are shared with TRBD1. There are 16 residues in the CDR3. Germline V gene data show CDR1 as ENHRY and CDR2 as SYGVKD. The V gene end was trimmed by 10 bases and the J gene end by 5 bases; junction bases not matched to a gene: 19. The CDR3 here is CATQKVAGGSQTEAFF. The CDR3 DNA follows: TGTGCCACCCAAAAGGTTGCAGGGGGAAGTCAAACTGAAGCTTTCTTT.

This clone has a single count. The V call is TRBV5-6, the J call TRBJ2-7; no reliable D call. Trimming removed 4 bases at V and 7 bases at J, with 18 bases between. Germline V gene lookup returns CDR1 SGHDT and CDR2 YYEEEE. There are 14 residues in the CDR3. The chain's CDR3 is CASSKPGRLWEQYF. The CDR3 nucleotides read TGTGCCAGCAGCAAACCGGGCCGCTTGTGGGAGCAGTACTTC.

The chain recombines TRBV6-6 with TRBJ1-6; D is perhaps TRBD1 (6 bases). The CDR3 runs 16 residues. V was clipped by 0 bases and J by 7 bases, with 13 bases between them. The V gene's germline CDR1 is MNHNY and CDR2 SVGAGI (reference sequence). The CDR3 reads CASSYSLDRKNSPLHF. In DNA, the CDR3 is TGTGCCAGCAGTTACTCACTGGACAGAAAAAATTCACCCCTCCACTTT.